This TCR beta chain was retrieved from a study of PD-1 blockade in classical Hodgkin lymphoma. Study-wide background: Patients were infused with nivolumab 3 mg/kg every 2 weeks.

Time point indicated: cycle 4 day 1 (C4D1), after about 6 weeks of nivolumab. After autologous stem cell transplantation all patients relapsed, and prior brentuximab vedotin exposure differed between cohorts. Best outcomes ranged across complete response, partial response and progressive disease. Data came from immunoSEQ multiplex PCR; TCRdb stores just in-frame clones and leaves some out. Of some 34,000 clones in the sample, around 68% were seen once. Study outcomes and limitations: By C4D1, diversity of CD4+ TCRs had risen significantly, whereas that of CD8+ TCRs had not. It was among complete responders that baseline diversity resembled that of newly diagnosed patients.

There are 13 residues in the CDR3. Trimming removed 4 bases from V and 3 bases from J, with 9 bases in between. CDR1 is SNHLY and CDR2 is FYNNEI in the germline V gene. Notes on this clone: The antigen is not known.

This chain uses TRBV2 with TRBJ2-5; D not resolved. Sample: peripheral blood mononuclear cells (PBMCs), taken before the fourth cycle of nivolumab. This clonotype was obtained from a human donor with classical Hodgkin lymphoma. CDR3 DNA sequence: TGTGCCAGCAGTGGGGGATATGAAGAGACCCAGTACTTC. Amino acids: CASSGGYEETQYF.